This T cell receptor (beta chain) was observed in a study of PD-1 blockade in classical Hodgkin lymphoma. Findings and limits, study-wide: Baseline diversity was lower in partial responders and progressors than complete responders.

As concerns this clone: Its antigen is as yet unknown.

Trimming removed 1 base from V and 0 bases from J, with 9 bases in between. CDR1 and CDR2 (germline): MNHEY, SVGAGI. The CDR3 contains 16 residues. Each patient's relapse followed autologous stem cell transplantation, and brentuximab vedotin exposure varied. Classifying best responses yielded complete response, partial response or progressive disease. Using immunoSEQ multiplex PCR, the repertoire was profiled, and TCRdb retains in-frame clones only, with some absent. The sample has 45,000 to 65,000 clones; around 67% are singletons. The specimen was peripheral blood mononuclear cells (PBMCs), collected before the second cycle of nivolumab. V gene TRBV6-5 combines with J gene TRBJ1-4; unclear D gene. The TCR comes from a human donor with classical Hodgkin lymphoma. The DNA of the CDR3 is TGTGCCAGCAGTTACTATTTACCTGCAACTAATGAAAAACTGTTTTTT. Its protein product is CASSYYLPATNEKLFF.